The source of this TCR beta chain is a study of T cell responses to AZD1222 COVID-19 vaccine (dated by TCRdb to about 2021). Broadly, across the study: Because spike-specific TCR depth and breadth did not differ between the two schedules, AZD1222 recipients who got a second dose at roughly 4 weeks were pooled with those who got a second dose at roughly 12 weeks. A total of 233 trial participants underwent TCR sequencing, of whom about 210 had received two doses of AZD1222 and roughly 26 had received two doses of the MenACWY control vaccine. Enrollment into the trials was organized by age into subgroups of 18-55, 56-69 and 70-plus years, and those subgroups contained 148, 28 and 57 TCR-sequenced participants, respectively.

Sequences LGHNA (CDR1) and YSLEER (CDR2) are obtained from the germline V gene. Unmatched junction bases come to 10, with V trimmed by 4 bases and J by 9 bases. The cysteine opens and the phenylalanine closes a CDR3 of 16 amino acids. Only the CDR3 DNA stays, 48 bases, in frame from base 1. What the study reported, not specific to this receptor: Reportedly, close to half of the unique spike-specific TCRs recognized epitopes lying outside the regions that are mutated in the B.1.351 and B.1.1.7 variants. Because no day 14 peak-response samples were available, the repertoires could be characterized only after the peak T cell response. Conclusions about previously exposed vaccinees are limited because only a handful of AZD1222 recipients were SARS-CoV-2 seropositive at baseline. In the small 56-69-year group, the increase in depth fell short of significance, most likely because of low power. After two AZD1222 doses, spike-specific TCR breadth and depth were significantly higher than at day 0 and than in MenACWY recipients. Participants were mostly white British, with more females than males. The authors suggested clonal diversity may have been underestimated. The whole spike protein was spanned by vaccine-associated CD4 TCRs, and dominant responses were seen in regions 160-218 and 743-854.

As to this clone: Its antigen is unknown. Per-base qualities were not stored, and no clone one base away is much larger.

The CDR3 regions of human TCRbeta chains were analyzed by immunosequencing. Turning to the authors' computational methods: Repertoire TCRs were checked for matches against a reference library of SARS-CoV-2-specific TCRs that had been generated using the MIRA antigen-specificity platform. Breadth was defined as the fraction of unique TCRs that were SARS-CoV-2-associated. Depth was defined as the fraction of total T cells that were SARS-CoV-2-associated. Using the MIRA data, each spike-specific TCR was assigned both to the spike region to which the TCR was reactive and to a CD4 or CD8 class. Log10-transformed breadth and depth values were compared by one-way ANOVA with Sidak's multiple comparisons tests. In its TCRdb copy, this immuneACCESS table keeps in-frame sequences only and misses some clones. Where compared with another copy, unresolved V genes explain less than half of these, and the others have no known cause. From that table come the V and J calls and clone size; the DNA was used to work out D and trimming. The table for this sample lists under 140,000 clones; approximately 90% of them were counted only once. Approximately 3% of the sample is held by the ten biggest clonotypes.

The label giving this sample's time point can be read as: baseline before first vaccination. Vaccinee samples were obtained from the UK trials COV001 and COV002, which included a single-blind randomized controlled phase 2/3 trial of AZD1222 (ChAdOx1 nCoV-19) in healthy adults. For TCRbeta chain sequencing, PBMC samples were collected from trial participants at day 0 and at day 28 after the second dose. This specimen was peripheral blood, taken on day 0 of AZD1222 vaccination. The receptor was derived from an adult in good health. The chain is assembled from TRBV4-3 and TRBJ2-1; 12 junctional bases match TRBD1. The base sequence is TGCGCCAGCAGCCGAGCCCCGGGACAGGGGGCTAGTGAGCAGTTCTTC. The translation is CASSRAPGQGASEQFF.